These T cell receptor beta chains were read from a single sample in a study of CD8+ T cells in alopecia areata. TCRdb's copy holds only in-frame clones and misses some; the assay was immunoSEQ multiplex PCR. This sample has around 190,000 clones, with roughly 60% found just once. The sequenced sample was CD4+ T cells sorted from blood, obtained at week 24, from a patient treated with tofacitinib. These receptors all stem from a human donor with alopecia areata. The CDR3 runs from the conserved cysteine through the conserved F or W. D genes are given only for firm matches. Not every row has a clone size; where given, it reads once, few, many or a size class.

>TRBD1|TRBJ1-6|NA|TRBV19
CASSTRFTGGADSPLHF
TGTGCCAGTAGTACCCGCTTTACAGGGGGCGCGGATTCACCCCTCCACTTT
>NA|TRBJ2-5|few|TRBV5-1
CASKGARGETQYF
TGCGCCAGCAAAGGGGCCCGGGGCGAGACCCAGTACTTC
>TRBD1|TRBJ2-2|NA|TRBV7-7
CASSHRQGNTGELFF
TGTGCCAGCAGCCACCGACAGGGTAACACCGGGGAGCTGTTTTTT
>TRBD1|TRBJ1-2|NA|TRBV7-2
CASSLVLRGEANYGYTF
TGTGCCAGCAGCTTAGTTCTCAGGGGGGAGGCTAACTATGGCTACACCTTC
>NA|TRBJ1-2|once|TRBV29-1
CSVESQGGDYGYTF
TGCAGCGTTGAATCCCAGGGTGGAGACTATGGCTACACCTTC
>TRBD2|TRBJ2-5|NA|TRBV27
CASSFGGAAETQYF
TGTGCCAGCAGTTTCGGGGGGGCCGCAGAGACCCAGTACTTC
>TRBD1|TRBJ2-7|NA|TRBV27
CASGVQGVTHEQYF
TGTGCCAGCGGAGTACAGGGGGTCACCCACGAGCAGTACTTC
>NA|TRBJ2-3|NA|TRBV5-1
CASSLRAVMDTQYF
TGCGCCAGCAGCTTGAGAGCGGTTATGGATACGCAGTATTTT
>NA|TRBJ1-5|NA|TRBV30
CAWSVRGSSNQPQHF
TGTGCCTGGAGTGTACGGGGCAGCAGCAATCAGCCCCAGCATTTT
>NA|TRBJ1-1|NA|TRBV29-1
CSVEGVQQGNTEAFF
TGCAGCGTTGAGGGAGTTCAACAGGGGAACACTGAAGCTTTCTTT
>NA|TRBJ1-1|NA|TRBV5-1
CASSLGRGVATEAFF
TGCGCCAGCAGCTTAGGCCGGGGGGTCGCGACTGAAGCTTTCTTT
>TRBD1|TRBJ2-3|few|TRBV10-1
CASSGPRDRDTQYF
TGCGCCAGCAGTGGGCCACGGGACAGGGATACGCAGTATTTT
>NA|TRBJ1-2|NA|TRBV29-1
CSVQPNYGYTF
TGCAGCGTTCAACCTAACTATGGCTACACCTTC
>TRBD2|TRBJ2-1|NA|TRBV29-1
CSAHSRYERGESYNEQFF
TGCAGCGCACATTCCCGTTATGAGCGGGGGGAATCCTACAATGAGCAGTTCTTC
>NA|TRBJ1-2|NA|TRBV5-6
CASSLRQGTGLGYGYTF
TGTGCCAGCAGCTTGAGGCAGGGTACTGGCCTAGGCTATGGCTACACCTTC
>TRBD1|TRBJ1-4|NA|TRBV7-2
CASSPQGTGVREKLFF
TGTGCCAGCAGCCCTCAGGGGACAGGGGTCCGGGAAAAACTGTTTTTT
>NA|TRBJ2-3|NA|TRBV7-3
CASSLTRARTGTDTQYF
TGTGCCAGCAGCTTAACTAGGGCCCGGACGGGCACAGATACGCAGTATTTT
>NA|TRBJ2-2|NA|TRBV27
CASSFGRERLGGELFF
TGTGCCAGCAGTTTTGGCAGGGAAAGGTTGGGCGGGGAGCTGTTTTTT
>TRBD2|TRBJ2-1|NA|TRBV7-2
CASSLIAGGYNEQFF
TGTGCCAGCAGCTTAATAGCGGGGGGTTACAATGAGCAGTTCTTC
>NA|TRBJ1-5|NA|TRBV5-6
CASSLAGGNNQPQHF
TGTGCCAGCAGCTTGGCCGGGGGGAACAATCAGCCCCAGCATTTT
>NA|TRBJ1-6|NA|TRBV30
CAWSARARGGSPLHF
TGTGCCTGGAGTGCTAGGGCGCGAGGAGGATCACCCCTCCACTTT
>TRBD1|TRBJ1-1|NA|TRBV6-5
CASTKDRANTEAFF
TGTGCCAGCACTAAGGACAGGGCGAACACTGAAGCTTTCTTT
>TRBD1|TRBJ2-7|few|TRBV29-1
CSVRTGRGLYEQYF
TGCAGCGTCCGGACAGGCCGAGGGCTGTACGAGCAGTACTTC
>TRBD1|TRBJ1-1|NA|TRBV5-1
CASSLKTGVNTEAFF
TGCGCCAGCAGCTTGAAGACAGGGGTTAACACTGAAGCTTTCTTT
>NA|TRBJ2-3|many|TRBV11-2
CASSHELASTDTQYF
TGTGCCAGCAGCCACGAACTAGCTTCCACAGATACGCAGTATTTT
>NA|TRBJ2-7|NA|TRBV4-1
CASSHHNRGDVSYEQYF
TGCGCCAGCAGCCACCATAACCGAGGGGACGTATCCTACGAGCAGTACTTC
>NA|TRBJ2-4|once|TRBV9
CASSAGTLLAKNIQYF
TGTGCCAGCAGCGCCGGGACCTTACTAGCCAAAAACATTCAGTACTTC
>NA|TRBJ2-7|NA|TRBV13
CASSPQGDEQYF
TGTGCCAGCAGTCCACAGGGAGACGAGCAGTACTTC
>NA|TRBJ1-5|NA|TRBV27
CASSFLANQPQHF
TGTGCCAGCAGTTTCTTAGCAAATCAGCCCCAGCATTTT
>NA|TRBJ1-2|NA|TRBV27
CASSLEGSYGYTF
TGTGCCAGCAGTTTGGAGGGAAGCTATGGCTACACCTTC
>TRBD1|TRBJ1-2|NA|TRBV9
CASSRWDRYDYTF
TGTGCCAGCAGCAGATGGGACAGATATGACTACACCTTC
>NA|TRBJ2-3|few|TRBV4-1
CASSQDPAASTDTQYF
TGCGCCAGCAGCCAAGATCCGGCGGCTAGCACAGATACGCAGTATTTT
>NA|TRBJ1-6|NA|TRBV5-3
CASSQEWDSPLHF
TGTGCCAGCAGCCAAGAATGGGATTCACCCCTCCACTTT
>TRBD1|TRBJ2-7|NA|TRBV2
CASSRGGRDSGYEQYF
TGTGCCAGCAGTCGCGGCGGCAGGGACAGTGGCTACGAGCAGTACTTC
>NA|TRBJ1-2|NA|TRBV29-1
CSVEGHTSNYGYTF
TGCAGCGTTGAGGGACATACCTCCAACTATGGCTACACCTTC
>TRBD1|TRBJ2-5|NA|TRBV7-3
CASSLDRDREQYF
TGTGCCAGCAGCTTGGACAGGGATCGAGAGCAGTACTTC
>NA|TRBJ2-7|few|TRBV13
CASSSRDMGEQYF
TGTGCCAGCAGCTCCAGGGATATGGGCGAGCAGTACTTC
>NA|TRBJ1-1|NA|TRBV2
CASSKLGTTLNTEAFF
TGTGCCAGCAGTAAGTTAGGGACGACCCTGAACACTGAAGCTTTCTTT
>NA|TRBJ2-3|NA|TRBV15
CATSRHRKTGADTQYF
TGTGCCACCAGCAGGCACCGAAAAACTGGGGCGGATACGCAGTATTTT
>NA|TRBJ2-6|few|TRBV5-1
CATHQGQEPGANVLTF
TGCGCCACGCACCAGGGGCAGGAGCCTGGGGCCAACGTCCTGACTTTC
>NA|TRBJ1-1|few|TRBV7-2
CASSFQTGVGTEAFF
TGTGCCAGCAGCTTCCAGACAGGAGTCGGGACTGAAGCTTTCTTT
>NA|TRBJ1-1|NA|TRBV4-2
CASSPGWNTEAFF
TGTGCCAGCAGCCCCGGATGGAACACTGAAGCTTTCTTT
>NA|TRBJ1-1|NA|TRBV29-1
CSVGQILNTEAFF
TGCAGCGTAGGACAGATTCTGAACACTGAAGCTTTCTTT
>NA|TRBJ1-2|NA|TRBV4-1
CASSQVPTTDHTF
TGCGCCAGCAGCCAAGTTCCCACTACGGATCACACCTTC
>TRBD1|TRBJ1-1|NA|TRBV29-1
CSVGQGDTEAFF
TGCAGCGTTGGACAGGGAGACACTGAAGCTTTCTTT
>NA|TRBJ1-2|few|TRBV30
CAWSPGTALTF
TGTGCCTGGAGTCCCGGTACCGCCCTCACCTTC